The 5 T cell receptor beta chains given below trace back to one sample, sequenced in a study of blood T cell repertoires in COVID-19. The table came from immunoSEQ multiplex PCR; TCRdb's copy has only in-frame clones and leaves some out. Seen here are under 200,000 clones, over 80% observed once, and the top ten hold 2.5% to 3.5%. The sequenced material came from peripheral blood. The receptors shown here come from a woman aged 60-75 years with acute or convalescent COVID-19.

This clone has just one count. The chain links TRBV7-2 to TRBJ1-4; D gene uncertain. This CDR3 comprises 15 residues. Trimming took off 5 bases at V and 8 bases at J, with 18 bases between the two ends. The V gene's germline CDR1 is SGHTA and CDR2 FQGNSA. The CDR3 protein is CASSQFGWSGEKLFF. The DNA for the CDR3 is TGTGCCAGCAGCCAATTTGGTTGGAGCGGCGAAAAACTGTTTTTT.

The chain is built from TRBV6-5 and TRBJ1-4; no firm D call. The CDR3 totals 14 residues. The germline V gene encodes CDR1 MNHEY and CDR2 SVGAGI. The V end lost 2 bases, the J end lost 2 bases, and 6 bases lay between the germline ends. This CDR3 is CASSYRGTNEKLFF. CDR3 sequence (DNA): TGTGCCAGCAGTTACAGAGGGACTAATGAAAAACTGTTTTTT.

The chain has TRBV5-1 and TRBJ2-3; tentatively, D is TRBD1 (6 bases). Looked up from germline, CDR1 is SGHRS and CDR2 is YFSETQ. Trimming pared 4 bases from V and 2 bases from J, leaving 11 bases between. The CDR3 has 14 amino acids. This CDR3 reads CASSVNRDTDTQYF. The CDR3 bases are TGCGCCAGCAGCGTGAACAGGGACACAGATACGCAGTATTTT.

The chain recombines TRBV2 with TRBJ1-5, with a possible D match to TRBD1 (5 bases). The length of the CDR3 is 14 residues. From germline, CDR1 is SNHLY and CDR2 FYNNEI. Trimming shortened V by 6 bases and J by 2 bases, and 11 bases separated the two germline ends. CDR3 DNA: TGTGCCAGCAGCAGGGCCGGTGGCAATCAGCCCCAGCATTTT. Its protein is CASSRAGGNQPQHF.

In its sample, this clone was seen a few times. The chain combines TRBV13 with TRBJ1-1; D call uncertain. The CDR3 is 15 amino acids. The V end lost 3 bases, the J end lost 0 bases, and 11 bases lay between the germline ends. Per germline, CDR1 PRHDT and CDR2 FYEKMQ (reference sequence). The CDR3 loop is CASSFSGFMNTEAFF. The DNA for the CDR3 is TGTGCCAGCAGCTTTTCGGGTTTCATGAACACTGAAGCTTTCTTT.